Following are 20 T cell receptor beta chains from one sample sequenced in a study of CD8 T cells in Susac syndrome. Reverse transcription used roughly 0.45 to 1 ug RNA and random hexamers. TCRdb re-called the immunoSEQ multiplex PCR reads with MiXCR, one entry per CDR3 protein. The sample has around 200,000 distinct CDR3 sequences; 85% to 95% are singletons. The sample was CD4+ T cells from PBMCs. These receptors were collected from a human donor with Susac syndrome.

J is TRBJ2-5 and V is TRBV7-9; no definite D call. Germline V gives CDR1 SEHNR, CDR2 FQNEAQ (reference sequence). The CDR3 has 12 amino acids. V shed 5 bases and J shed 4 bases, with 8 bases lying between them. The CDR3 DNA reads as TGTGCCAGCAGCCTAATTAGAGAGACCCAGTACTTC. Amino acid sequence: CASSLIRETQYF. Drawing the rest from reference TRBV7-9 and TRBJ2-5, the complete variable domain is DTGVSQNPRHKITKRGQNVTFRCDPISEHNRLYWYRQTLGQGPEFLTYFQNEAQLEKSRLLSDRFSAERPKGSFSTLEIQRTEQGDSAMYLCASSLIRETQYFGPGTRLLVL.

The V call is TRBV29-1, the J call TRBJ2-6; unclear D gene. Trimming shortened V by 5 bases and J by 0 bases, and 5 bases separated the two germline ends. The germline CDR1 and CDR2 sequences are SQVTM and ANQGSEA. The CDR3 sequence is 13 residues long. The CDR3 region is CSVQISGANVLTF. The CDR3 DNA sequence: TGCAGCGTTCAAATCTCTGGGGCCAACGTCCTGACTTTC. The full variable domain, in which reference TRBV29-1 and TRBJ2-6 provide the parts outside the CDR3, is SAVISQKPSRDICQRGTSLTIQCQVDSQVTMMFWYRQQPGQSLTLIATANQGSEATYESGFVIDKFPISRPNLTFSTLTVSNMSPEDSSIYLCSVQISGANVLTFGAGSRLTVL.

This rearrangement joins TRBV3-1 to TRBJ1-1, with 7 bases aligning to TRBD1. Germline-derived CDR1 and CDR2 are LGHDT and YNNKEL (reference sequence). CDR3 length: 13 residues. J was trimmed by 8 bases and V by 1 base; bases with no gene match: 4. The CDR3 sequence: CASSQAGTVEAFF. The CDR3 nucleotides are TGTGCCAGCAGCCAAGCAGGGACAGTGGAAGCTTTCTTT.

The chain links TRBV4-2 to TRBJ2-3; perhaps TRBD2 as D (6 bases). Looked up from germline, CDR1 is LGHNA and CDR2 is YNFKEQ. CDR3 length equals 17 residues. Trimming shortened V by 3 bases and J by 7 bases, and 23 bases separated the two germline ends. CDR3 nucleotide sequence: TGTGCCAGCAGCCAGTTCCCAACTAGCTTCATCCTCCATACGCAGTATTTT. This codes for CASSQFPTSFILHTQYF.

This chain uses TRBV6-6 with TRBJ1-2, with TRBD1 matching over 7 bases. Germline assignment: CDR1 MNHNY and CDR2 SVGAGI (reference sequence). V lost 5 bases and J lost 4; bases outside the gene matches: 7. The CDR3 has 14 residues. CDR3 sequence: CASSRDRSSYGYTF. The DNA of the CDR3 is TGTGCCAGCAGTCGGGACAGATCGAGCTATGGCTACACCTTC.

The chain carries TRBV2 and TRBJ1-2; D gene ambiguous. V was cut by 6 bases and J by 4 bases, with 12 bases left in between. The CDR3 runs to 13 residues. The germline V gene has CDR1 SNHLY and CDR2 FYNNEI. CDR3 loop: CASSITAGYGYTF. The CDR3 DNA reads TGTGCCAGCAGCATTACCGCTGGCTATGGCTACACCTTC.

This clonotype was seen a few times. The CDR3 nucleotides are TGTGCCAGCAGCCTCGGACCCATTCCCCCCTACGAGCAGTACTTC. Amino acids: CASSLGPIPPYEQYF. V usage is TRBV7-9 and J usage is TRBJ2-7; D call uncertain. This CDR3 has 15 amino acids. CDR1 SEHNR and CDR2 FQNEAQ come from the germline V gene (reference sequence). Trimming cost V 5 bases and J 2 bases, with 16 bases left between them.

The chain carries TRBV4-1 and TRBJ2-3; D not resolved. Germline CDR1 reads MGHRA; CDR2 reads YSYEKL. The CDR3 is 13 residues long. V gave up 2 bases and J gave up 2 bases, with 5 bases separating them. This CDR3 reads CASSQQNTDTQYF. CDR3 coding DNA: TGCGCCAGCAGCCAACAGAACACAGATACGCAGTATTTT.

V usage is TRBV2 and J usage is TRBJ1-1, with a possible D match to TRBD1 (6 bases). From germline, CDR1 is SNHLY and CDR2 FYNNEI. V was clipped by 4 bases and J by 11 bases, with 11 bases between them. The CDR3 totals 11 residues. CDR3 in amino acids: CASSAQGKAFF. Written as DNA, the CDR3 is TGTGCCAGCAGTGCGCAGGGGAAGGCTTTCTTT.

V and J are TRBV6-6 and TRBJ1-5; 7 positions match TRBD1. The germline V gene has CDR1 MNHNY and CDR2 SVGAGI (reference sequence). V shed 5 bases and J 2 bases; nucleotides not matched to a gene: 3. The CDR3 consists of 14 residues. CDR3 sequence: CASSDTGGNQPQHF. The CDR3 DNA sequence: TGTGCCAGCAGTGATACAGGGGGCAATCAGCCCCAGCATTTT.

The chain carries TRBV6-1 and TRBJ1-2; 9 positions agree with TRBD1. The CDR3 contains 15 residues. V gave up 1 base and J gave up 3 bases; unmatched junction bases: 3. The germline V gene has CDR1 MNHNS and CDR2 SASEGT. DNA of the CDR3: TGTGCCAGCAGTGAAGTCACAGGGGGCTACTATGGCTACACCTTC. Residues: CASSEVTGGYYGYTF.

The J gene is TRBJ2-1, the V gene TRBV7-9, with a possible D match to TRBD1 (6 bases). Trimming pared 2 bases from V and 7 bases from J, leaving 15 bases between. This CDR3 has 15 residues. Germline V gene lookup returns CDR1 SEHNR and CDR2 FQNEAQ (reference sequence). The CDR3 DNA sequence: TGTGCCAGCAGCTTAAAAAGGGACATCGGGAATGAGCAGTTCTTC. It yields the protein CASSLKRDIGNEQFF.

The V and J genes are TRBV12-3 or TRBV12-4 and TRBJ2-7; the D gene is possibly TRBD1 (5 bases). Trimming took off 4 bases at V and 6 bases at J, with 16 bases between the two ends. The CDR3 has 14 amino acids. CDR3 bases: TGTGCCAGCAGTTACAGGCATGGATTTAGCGAGCAGTACTTC. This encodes CASSYRHGFSEQYF.

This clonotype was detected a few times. CDR3 in amino acids: CASSIGGSNQPQHF. The CDR3 DNA is TGTGCCAGTAGTATCGGGGGGAGCAATCAGCCCCAGCATTTT. The rearrangement joins TRBV19 to TRBJ1-5; D is perhaps TRBD1 (5 bases). V shed 3 bases and J shed 1 base, with 7 bases lying between them. The CDR3 has 14 residues. The V gene's germline CDR1 is LNHDA and CDR2 SQIVND (reference sequence).

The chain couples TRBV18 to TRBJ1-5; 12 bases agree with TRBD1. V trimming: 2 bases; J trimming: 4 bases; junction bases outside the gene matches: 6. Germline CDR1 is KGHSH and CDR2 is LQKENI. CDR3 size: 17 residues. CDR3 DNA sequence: TGTGCCAGCTCACCAGGGGACAGGGGGCTCGGTAATCAGCCCCAGCATTTT. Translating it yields CASSPGDRGLGNQPQHF.

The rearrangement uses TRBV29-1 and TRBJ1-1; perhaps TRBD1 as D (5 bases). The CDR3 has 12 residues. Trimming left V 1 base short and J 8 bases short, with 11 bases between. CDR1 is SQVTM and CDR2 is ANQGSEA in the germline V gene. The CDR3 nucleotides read TGCAGCGTTGAAGGACAGTCATACGAAGCTTTCTTT. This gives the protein CSVEGQSYEAFF. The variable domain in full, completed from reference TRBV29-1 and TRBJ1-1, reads SAVISQKPSRDICQRGTSLTIQCQVDSQVTMMFWYRQQPGQSLTLIATANQGSEATYESGFVIDKFPISRPNLTFSTLTVSNMSPEDSSIYLCSVEGQSYEAFFGQGTRLTVV.

The CDR3 here is CASTQGGGASETQYF. In DNA form, the CDR3 reads TGTGCCAGCACCCAGGGCGGGGGGGCTAGCGAGACCCAGTACTTC. This chain joins TRBV5-6 and TRBJ2-5; TRBD2 matches at 9 bases. Per germline, CDR1 SGHDT and CDR2 YYEEEE. V gave up 6 bases and J gave up 5 bases; unmatched junction bases: 11. The CDR3 is 15 residues long. Full variable domain (rest looked up from reference TRBV5-6 and TRBJ2-5): DAGVTQSPTHLIKTRGQQVTLRCSPKSGHDTVSWYQQALGQGPQFIFQYYEEEERQRGNFPDRFSGHQFPNYSSELNVNALLLGDSALYLCASTQGGGASETQYFGPGTRLLVL.

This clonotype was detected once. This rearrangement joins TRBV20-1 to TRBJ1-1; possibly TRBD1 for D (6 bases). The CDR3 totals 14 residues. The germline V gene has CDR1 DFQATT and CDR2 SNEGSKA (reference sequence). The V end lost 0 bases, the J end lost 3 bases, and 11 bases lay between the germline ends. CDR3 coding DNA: TGCAGTGCTAGAGATCAGGGGATTCACACTGAAGCTTTCTTT. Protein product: CSARDQGIHTEAFF.

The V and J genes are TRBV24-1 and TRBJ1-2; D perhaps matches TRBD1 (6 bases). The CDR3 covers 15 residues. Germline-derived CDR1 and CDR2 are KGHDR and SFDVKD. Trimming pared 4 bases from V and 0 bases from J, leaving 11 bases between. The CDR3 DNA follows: TGTGCCACCAGTGACCCGACAGGCCCTAACTATGGCTACACCTTC. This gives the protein CATSDPTGPNYGYTF.

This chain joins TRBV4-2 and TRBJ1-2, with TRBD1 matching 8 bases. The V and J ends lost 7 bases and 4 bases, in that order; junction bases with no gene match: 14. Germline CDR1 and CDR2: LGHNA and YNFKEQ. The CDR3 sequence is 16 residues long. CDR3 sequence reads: CASTPDRVKKGYGYTF. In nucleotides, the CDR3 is TGTGCCAGCACCCCGGACAGGGTGAAAAAGGGCTATGGCTACACCTTC.